Following are 22 T cell receptor beta chains from one sample sequenced in a study of CD8 T cells in Susac syndrome. Random hexamers served to reverse transcribe roughly 0.5 to 1 ug RNA. TCRdb recomputed calls from the immunoSEQ multiplex PCR reads with MiXCR, one row per CDR3 protein. The data hold around 150,000 distinct CDR3 sequences, with 94% observed a single time. The sample consisted of CD8+ T cells from PBMCs. Every receptor here comes from a human donor in good health.

The rearrangement joins TRBV20-1 to TRBJ2-1, with unresolved D. V was clipped by 2 bases and J by 2 bases, with 7 bases between them. The CDR3 is made up of 13 amino acids. Germline CDR1 is DFQATT and CDR2 is SNEGSKA (reference sequence). In DNA, the CDR3 is TGCAGTGCTAGACTGTCTACCTACAATGAGCAGTTCTTC. Encoded protein: CSARLSTYNEQFF.

This chain joins TRBV27 and TRBJ2-1; D may correspond to TRBD1 or TRBD2 (6 bases each). The CDR3 is 16 amino acids. The V gene lost 2 bases and the J gene lost 3 bases, with 14 bases spanning the gap. CDR1 and CDR2 (germline): MNHEY, SMNVEV (reference sequence). This CDR3 reads CASSLGGRNLYNEQFF. In nucleotides, the CDR3 is TGTGCCAGCAGTTTAGGGGGGCGGAACCTCTACAATGAGCAGTTCTTC.

On this clonotype itself: The germline gene is not matched at one end of the junction; a read error may be the cause. V usage is TRBV9 and J usage is TRBJ2-5; D might be TRBD1 or TRBD2, each matching 5 bases. The CDR3 spans 12 residues. CDR1 is SGDLS and CDR2 is YYNGEE in the germline V gene. CDR3 amino acids: CASSAGTSSPEF. The CDR3 coding sequence is TGTGCCAGCAGTGCCGGGACCTCCTCCCCAGAGTTC.

This chain joins TRBV19 and TRBJ1-2; no firm D call. The CDR3 is 15 residues long. V lost 3 bases to trimming and J lost 4 bases, with 15 bases between them. CDR1 LNHDA and CDR2 SQIVND come from the germline V gene (reference sequence). In DNA, the CDR3 is TGTGCCAGTAGTATCGTTACAGACCCACTCTATGGCTACACCTTC. Protein product: CASSIVTDPLYGYTF.

CDR3 bases: TGTGCCAGCAGCTTAGGACAGGGCCTCTACAATGAGCAGTTCTTC. It translates to CASSLGQGLYNEQFF. The chain carries TRBV13 and TRBJ2-1; D possibly corresponds to TRBD1 (6 bases). The germline V gene encodes CDR1 PRHDT and CDR2 FYEKMQ (reference sequence). Trimming stripped 0 bases from V and 3 bases from J, with 9 bases between. The CDR3 has 15 amino acids.

The gene calls are TRBV27 and TRBJ2-1; TRBD2 matches 11 bases. The CDR3 runs 16 residues. V trimming: 0 bases; J trimming: 13 bases; junction bases outside the gene matches: 11. CDR1 and CDR2 from the germline V gene are MNHEY and SMNVEV (reference sequence). In DNA, the CDR3 is TGTGCCAGCAGTTTATCGCCCCCGTCTACTAGCGGGAGACAGTTCTTC. This translates into CASSLSPPSTSGRQFF.

The chain recombines TRBV6-5 with TRBJ2-7; D ambiguous. Per germline, CDR1 MNHEY and CDR2 SVGAGI. The length of the CDR3 is 13 residues. Trimming left V 2 bases short and J 0 bases short, with 5 bases between. CDR3 residues: CASSYGYSYEQYF. Here the CDR3 DNA reads TGTGCCAGCAGTTACGGGTACTCCTACGAGCAGTACTTC.

The chain uses TRBV30 and TRBJ2-1; 7 nucleotides agree with TRBD2. With 1 base clipped from V and 9 bases from J, the junction kept 3 bases outside the gene matches. This CDR3 is built from 12 residues. Germline lookup yields CDR1 GTSNPN and CDR2 SVGIG (reference sequence). The chain's CDR3 is CAWSATSFEQFF. CDR3 in DNA: TGTGCCTGGAGTGCGACTAGCTTTGAGCAGTTCTTC.

This sequence joins TRBV20-1 and TRBJ2-3; 8 bases are a match to TRBD2. This CDR3 region has 13 residues. Per the germline V gene, CDR1 is DFQATT and CDR2 is SNEGSKA (reference sequence). V trimming: 4 bases; J trimming: 4 bases; junction bases outside the gene matches: 4. The CDR3 region has the DNA TGCAGTGCTAACGGGAGGGAGCCAGATACGCAGTATTTT. This sequence encodes CSANGREPDTQYF.

This clonotype showed up just once. The chain uses TRBV7-6 and TRBJ2-5, with 9 bases that match TRBD2. Germline-derived CDR1 and CDR2 are SGHVS and FNYEAQ. V shed 3 bases, J shed 5 bases, and the junction held 13 bases outside the gene matches. The CDR3 sequence is 17 residues long. The CDR3 DNA is TGTGCCAGCAGCTTTATTAGCGGGAGCCCCAACAGGGAGACCCAGTACTTC. This gives the protein CASSFISGSPNRETQYF.

CDR3: CASSFQGRTDTQYF. In nucleotides, the CDR3 is TGTGCCAGCAGTTTCCAGGGACGAACAGATACGCAGTATTTT. The genes are TRBV27 and TRBJ2-3; TRBD1 or TRBD2 may be the D gene (5 bases each). The CDR3 consists of 14 residues. Looked up from germline, CDR1 is MNHEY and CDR2 is SMNVEV (reference sequence). V was clipped by 3 bases and J by 3 bases, with 10 bases between them.

The J gene is TRBJ2-1, the V gene TRBV7-9; D gene ambiguous. This CDR3 is 11 amino acids long. Per the germline V gene, CDR1 is SEHNR and CDR2 is FQNEAQ (reference sequence). V was shortened by 5 bases and J by 12 bases, with 11 bases between the two germline ends. CDR3 sequence (DNA): TGTGCCAGCAGCAGAGACGTAGGGCAGTTCTTC. It specifies CASSRDVGQFF.

The rearrangement joins TRBV20-1 to TRBJ1-1; D uncertain. The V end lost 5 bases, the J end lost 4 bases, and 17 bases lay between the germline ends. CDR3 length: 14 amino acids. Germline-derived CDR1 and CDR2 are DFQATT and SNEGSKA (reference sequence). The CDR3 DNA reads as TGCAGTGCTGGTGGGCCCCTTGAGGGCACTGAAGCTTTCTTT. Amino acids: CSAGGPLEGTEAFF.

The chain has TRBV29-1 and TRBJ2-7, with 8 bases lining up with TRBD1. The length of the CDR3 is 13 residues. The V and J ends lost 3 bases and 6 bases, in that order; junction bases with no gene match: 7. The germline gives CDR1 SQVTM, CDR2 ANQGSEA. The CDR3 nucleotides read TGCAGCGTTGACCCCGGGACAGGAAGCGAGCAGTACTTC. This codes for CSVDPGTGSEQYF.

V is TRBV9 and J is TRBJ2-7; TRBD2 matches at 13 bases. The V gene's germline CDR1 is SGDLS and CDR2 YYNGEE. The ends lost 4 bases at V and 4 bases at J; junction bases unmatched: 2. The CDR3 loop spans 14 amino acids. The CDR3: CASSTSGRVYEQYF. CDR3 DNA sequence: TGTGCCAGCAGCACTAGCGGGAGGGTTTACGAGCAGTACTTC. The full variable domain, its missing parts supplied by reference TRBV9 and TRBJ2-7, is DSGVTQTPKHLITATGQRVTLRCSPRSGDLSVYWYQQSLDQGLQFLIQYYNGEERAKGNILERFSAQQFPDLHSELNLSSLELGDSALYFCASSTSGRVYEQYFGPGTRLTVT.

The chain recombines TRBV29-1 with TRBJ2-1; 8 nucleotides align to TRBD2. With V trimmed by 8 bases and J by 2 bases, 5 bases remained unmatched. In germline, CDR1 is SQVTM, CDR2 ANQGSEA. There are 13 residues in the CDR3. The CDR3 DNA follows: TGCAGCTACGAGGGACTAGCCTACAATGAGCAGTTCTTC. Residues: CSYEGLAYNEQFF.

V is TRBV4-3 and J is TRBJ2-7; no firm D call. The CDR3 runs to 13 residues. CDR1 LGHNA and CDR2 YSLEER come from the germline V gene. The germline V and J ends were trimmed by 1 base and 4 bases, with 8 bases remaining between them. CDR3 DNA: TGCGCCAGCAGCCAAGCGGTGGCGTACGAGCAGTACTTC. Translating it yields CASSQAVAYEQYF.

The chain employs TRBV3-1 and TRBJ2-3; weak D call: TRBD2 (6 bases). The CDR3 runs 16 residues. The V gene lost 2 bases and the J gene lost 6 bases, with 18 bases spanning the gap. The germline V gene encodes CDR1 LGHDT and CDR2 YNNKEL (reference sequence). This CDR3 reads CASSQWQRVHLDTQYF. CDR3 sequence (DNA): TGTGCCAGCAGCCAATGGCAGCGGGTGCACCTCGATACGCAGTATTTT.

The CDR3 spells CATSRALESAPYNEQFF. The CDR3 DNA reads as TGTGCCACCAGCAGAGCGCTGGAAAGCGCCCCTTACAATGAGCAGTTCTTC. The chain employs TRBV15 and TRBJ2-1; no reliable D call. This CDR3 has 17 residues. Trimming took 1 base from V and 4 from J, leaving 17 bases between them. CDR1 and CDR2 (germline): LNHNV, YYDKDF (reference sequence).

V usage is TRBV20-1 and J usage is TRBJ2-1; no definite D call. V shed 3 bases and J shed 4 bases, with 13 bases lying between them. The CDR3 contains 14 residues. The V gene's germline CDR1 is DFQATT and CDR2 SNEGSKA (reference sequence). The CDR3 bases are TGCAGTGCTAGGCCCCGTAGTCCTTACAATGAGCAGTTCTTC. This translates into CSARPRSPYNEQFF.

The rearrangement uses TRBV2 and TRBJ2-7, with D hard to call. Germline loops: CDR1 SNHLY, CDR2 FYNNEI. The germline V and J ends were trimmed by 2 bases and 2 bases, with 1 base remaining between them. This CDR3 region has 11 residues. For the CDR3, the DNA is TGTGCCAGCAGTGAACCCTACGAGCAGTACTTC. Protein product: CASSEPYEQYF.

The chain combines TRBV6-6 with TRBJ1-5; possible D gene TRBD1, 6 bases. The CDR3 totals 15 residues. Trimming left V 5 bases short and J 7 bases short, with 18 bases between. Per the germline V gene, CDR1 is MNHNY and CDR2 is SVGAGI (reference sequence). CDR3 in DNA: TGTGCCAGCAGTAGGGGGTTTGGGCGGGAACAGCCCCAGCATTTT. This sequence encodes CASSRGFGREQPQHF.